These 17 T cell receptor beta chains were sequenced from one sample in a study of blood T cell repertoires in COVID-19. Measured with immunoSEQ multiplex PCR; TCRdb has only the in-frame clones, and not every one. This sample carries 100,000 or so clones, around 66% of them seen once, and the ten largest clones take about 6.5%. Material for sequencing was peripheral blood. The receptors derive from an older man with acute or convalescent COVID-19.

This sequence joins TRBV19 and TRBJ1-5; tentatively, D is TRBD1 (5 bases). The V end was cut by 3 bases, the J end by 2 bases, with 11 bases between. This CDR3 comprises 15 residues. Per the germline V gene, CDR1 is LNHDA and CDR2 is SQIVND (reference sequence). CDR3 in amino acids: CASSIGGIGNQPQHF. CDR3 in DNA: TGTGCCAGTAGTATTGGGGGGATTGGCAATCAGCCCCAGCATTTT.

V is TRBV9 and J is TRBJ2-7, with a tentative D call TRBD2 (5 bases). The germline V gene has CDR1 SGDLS and CDR2 YYNGEE. The ends were cut back, 1 base at V and 2 bases at J, with 13 bases in the middle. The CDR3 consists of 15 residues. CDR3 residues: CASSVSPAGTYEQYF. The DNA of the CDR3 is TGTGCCAGCAGCGTATCTCCCGCGGGCACCTACGAGCAGTACTTC.

The chain carries TRBV7-2 and TRBJ2-7; tentative D call: TRBD2 (5 bases). In germline, CDR1 is SGHTA, CDR2 FQGNSA. V was clipped by 5 bases and J by 3 bases, with 11 bases between them. This CDR3 region has 13 residues. As DNA, the CDR3 is TGTGCCAGCAGCAGGATCCGGGACTACGAGCAGTACTTC. This encodes CASSRIRDYEQYF. Drawing the rest from reference TRBV7-2 and TRBJ2-7, the complete variable domain is GAGVSQSPSNKVTEKGKDVELRCDPISGHTALYWYRQSLGQGLEFLIYFQGNSAPDKSGLPSDRFSAERTGGSVSTLTIQRTQQEDSAVYLCASSRIRDYEQYFGPGTRLTVT.

CDR3 coding DNA: TGTGCCAGCAGTTTCCGAGGGACAGGGGCAAGTGAGCAGTTCTTC. Encoded protein: CASSFRGTGASEQFF. This chain joins TRBV6-2 or TRBV6-3 and TRBJ2-1, with 10 bases lining up with TRBD1. Trimming removed 4 bases from V and 9 bases from J; junction bases left unmatched: 9. The V gene's germline CDR1 is MNHEY and CDR2 SVGEGT. The CDR3 contains 15 residues.

This clone was seen a few times. DNA of the CDR3: TGTGCCAGCAGCCGAGGTGGCGGGGGTAGCTCCTACGAGCAGTACTTC. It translates to CASSRGGGGSSYEQYF. The gene calls are TRBV7-8 and TRBJ2-7; 7 bases are a match to TRBD2. The junction had 10 bases not matched to a gene; V was cut back by 5 bases and J by 0 bases. Germline V lookup: CDR1 SGHVS, CDR2 FQNEAQ. The length of the CDR3 is 16 residues.

The chain combines TRBV10-3 with TRBJ2-1; D is perhaps TRBD2 (6 bases). CDR3 length: 12 amino acids. Germline V gene sequence: CDR1 ENHRY, CDR2 SYGVKD. The V gene lost 8 bases and the J gene lost 6 bases, with 11 bases spanning the gap. CDR3 coding DNA: TGTGCCATCGCGGGACTTAGCAATGAGCAGTTCTTC. It yields the protein CAIAGLSNEQFF.

The V gene is TRBV18, the J gene TRBJ1-4, with 7 positions matching TRBD1. This CDR3 has 15 amino acids. Germline lookup yields CDR1 KGHSH and CDR2 LQKENI. The junction had 8 bases not matched to a gene; V was cut back by 6 bases and J by 4 bases. The CDR3 is CASSPAGTVNEKLFF. CDR3 nucleotides: TGTGCCAGCTCGCCGGCCGGGACAGTTAATGAAAAACTGTTTTTT.

This clone has just a few counts. The chain combines TRBV19 with TRBJ1-1, with D unresolved. This CDR3 comprises 12 residues. V lost 6 bases and J 1 base, leaving 6 bases between the germline ends. Germline loops: CDR1 LNHDA, CDR2 SQIVND (reference sequence). The CDR3 coding sequence is TGTGCCAGTAGACTTCGGAACACTGAAGCTTTCTTT. Its protein is CASRLRNTEAFF.

The CDR3 nucleotides are TGTGCCAGCAGCTCAGAGGCTTGGTTCTATGGCTACACCTTC. It translates to CASSSEAWFYGYTF. The chain joins TRBV7-9 to TRBJ1-2, with D unresolved. This CDR3 comprises 14 residues. The germline gives CDR1 SEHNR, CDR2 FQNEAQ (reference sequence). V shed 4 bases and J shed 4 bases, with 13 bases lying between them.

The chain combines TRBV11-2 with TRBJ1-2; D is perhaps TRBD1 (5 bases). The CDR3 has 16 amino acids. V was trimmed by 5 bases and J by 1 base, leaving 17 bases between them. The germline gives CDR1 SGHAT, CDR2 FQNNGV. The CDR3 nucleotides read TGTGCCAGCAGCCCGGCGGACACTTACTTTAACTATGGCTACACCTTC. Its protein is CASSPADTYFNYGYTF.

This chain connects TRBV29-1 to TRBJ2-1, with 13 positions matching TRBD2. With 6 bases clipped from V and 10 bases from J, the junction kept 6 bases outside the gene matches. The CDR3 consists of 13 residues. The germline gives CDR1 SQVTM, CDR2 ANQGSEA. For the CDR3, the DNA is TGCAGCGTAGGGGGGGGACTAGCGGGAGAGCAGTTCTTC. Translating it yields CSVGGGLAGEQFF.

This clone showed up many times. This rearrangement joins TRBV5-6 to TRBJ2-7; TRBD1 might be the D (5 bases). The V end lost 4 bases, the J end lost 5 bases, and 16 bases lay between the germline ends. The CDR3 runs to 14 residues. Germline V lookup: CDR1 SGHDT, CDR2 YYEEEE. The chain's CDR3 is CASSPGDSMNEQYF. The CDR3 coding sequence is TGTGCCAGCAGCCCCGGCGACAGTATGAACGAGCAGTACTTC.

There are many counts of this clone. The rearrangement links TRBV7-2 to TRBJ2-5; TRBD2 matches 8 bases. The CDR3 spans 14 residues. Trimming cost V 5 bases and J 13 bases; bases outside gene matches: 15. The germline V gene has CDR1 SGHTA and CDR2 FQGNSA. CDR3 DNA: TGTGCCAGCAGCGAGGACTCCGCCGGGACTAGTTGGTACTTC. Its protein product is CASSEDSAGTSWYF. The variable domain in full, with the rest retrieved from reference TRBV7-2 and TRBJ2-5, is GAGVSQSPSNKVTEKGKDVELRCDPISGHTALYWYRQSLGQGLEFLIYFQGNSAPDKSGLPSDRFSAERTGGSVSTLTIQRTQQEDSAVYLCASSEDSAGTSWYFGPGTRLLVL.

The table lists this clone with a count of one. CDR3 DNA: TGTGCCAGCAGCCTAACCAAAGCAGGGGTTGAGCAGTTCTTC. Residues: CASSLTKAGVEQFF. The chain links TRBV3-1 (or the pseudogene TRBV3-2) to TRBJ2-1, with D maybe TRBD1 (6 bases). The CDR3 has 14 amino acids. The germline gives CDR1 LGHDT, CDR2 YNNKEL (reference sequence). The germline V and J ends were trimmed by 4 bases and 9 bases, with 16 bases remaining between them.

This clone was observed a single time. The J gene is TRBJ1-2, the V gene TRBV7-2, with D tentatively TRBD1 (6 bases). Per germline, CDR1 SGHTA and CDR2 FQGNSA. The length of the CDR3 is 15 residues. V lost 3 bases, J lost 0 bases, and 11 bases lay in between. The CDR3 here is CASSFQGTTNYGYTF. CDR3 coding DNA: TGTGCCAGCAGCTTTCAGGGGACAACTAACTATGGCTACACCTTC.

The chain joins TRBV30 to TRBJ1-2; no clear D. This CDR3 comprises 11 residues. The germline V gene has CDR1 GTSNPN and CDR2 SVGIG (reference sequence). V lost 4 bases to trimming and J lost 4 bases, with 7 bases between them. In nucleotides, the CDR3 is TGTGCCTGGAACTTTGGCTATGGCTACACCTTC. Protein sequence: CAWNFGYGYTF.

The V call is TRBV5-8, the J call TRBJ2-4, with 10 bases lining up with TRBD1. The CDR3 sequence is 12 residues long. The germline V gene has CDR1 SGHTS and CDR2 YDEGEE. With V trimmed by 9 bases and J by 8 bases, 5 bases remained unmatched. In nucleotides, the CDR3 is TGTGCCACCCGGGACAGGGGTGACATTCAGTACTTC. Its translation is CATRDRGDIQYF.